A selection of T cell receptor beta chains follows, all from one sample in a study of T cell repertoires in cytomegalovirus infection. TCRdb reprocessed the reads via MiXCR and lists one record per CDR3 protein. The sample has some 400,000 distinct CDR3 sequences; approximately 31% are singletons. The sequencing sample was made of PBMCs. Every receptor here comes from a human donor in good health (CMV status not recorded). Some clones in this sample may be carry-over from other donors' samples. The CDR3 runs from the conserved cysteine through the conserved F or W. A D gene is named only where the DNA matches it firmly. Expanded clones are given a class, and other clones once, few, many or no size at all.

j_gene,v_gene,d_gene,abundance,CDR3nt,CDR3aa
TRBJ2-2,TRBV7-6,NA,few,TGTGCCAGCACCTTGGGGGCGGTGAACACCGGGGAGCTGTTTTTT,CASTLGAVNTGELFF
TRBJ2-6,TRBV7-6,NA,many,TGTGCCAGCAGCTTTAAGGGTTGGTCTGGGGCCAACGTCCTGACTTTC,CASSFKGWSGANVLTF
TRBJ1-3,TRBV20-1,NA,few,TGCAGTGCTAGAGAGGGAGTCGCTGGAAACACCATCTATTTT,CSAREGVAGNTIYF
TRBJ2-7,TRBV7-9,NA,NA,TGTGCCAGCAGCTTAATGGGGGCCTACGAGCAGTACTTC,CASSLMGAYEQYF
TRBJ2-3,TRBV29-1,NA,NA,TGCAGCGTTGGGGAGGGGGGGCCAGGTACGCAGTATTTT,CSVGEGGPGTQYF
TRBJ2-6,TRBV7-2,NA,NA,TGTGCCAGCAGCTTAGTGGAGGGATCCAGCTCTGGGGCCAACGTCCTGACTTTC,CASSLVEGSSSGANVLTF
TRBJ1-2,TRBV28,TRBD1,NA,TGTGCCAGCAGTCCGTCAGGGGGGACTCGGGGCTACACCTTC,CASSPSGGTRGYTF
TRBJ2-3,TRBV14,NA,NA,TGTGCCAGCAGCCAAGTTCCGCCCGAGGCCAATACGCAGTATTTT,CASSQVPPEANTQYF
TRBJ2-2,TRBV5-6,TRBD1,NA,TGTGCCAGCAGCTTGGGGGGACAGGAGAACACCGGGGAGCTGTTTTTT,CASSLGGQENTGELFF
TRBJ1-1,TRBV20-1,TRBD1,few,TGCAGTGCCAAGAGGGGGCATGGCACTGAAGCTTTCTTT,CSAKRGHGTEAFF
TRBJ2-1,TRBV15,NA,NA,TGTGCCACCAGCAGAGATCGCGCGTTCCGAGTGTTCTTC,CATSRDRAFRVFF
TRBJ1-6,TRBV7-2,NA,many,TGTGCCAGCAGCCAGGGTAGGGCAGGGACTAATTCACCCCTCCACTTT,CASSQGRAGTNSPLHF
TRBJ1-2,TRBV6-5,TRBD1,many,TGTGCCAGCAGTTACCCCGGACAGGGCCTAAGGGGCTACACCTTC,CASSYPGQGLRGYTF
TRBJ2-3,TRBV5-6,NA,NA,TGTGCCAGCAGCCCCCCGGAGGTCGCAGATACGCAGTATTTT,CASSPPEVADTQYF
TRBJ2-5,TRBV12-3/TRBV12-4,NA,many,TGTGCCAGCGGCTTAGCGAATCCAATGGAGACCCAGTACTTC,CASGLANPMETQYF
TRBJ1-1,TRBV19,NA,few,TGTGCCAGTAGTATAACATGGACGGGTGAAGCTTTCTTT,CASSITWTGEAFF
TRBJ2-5,TRBV29-1,TRBD2,NA,TGCAGCGTTACGGAAGCGGGGGGCCGTGGGACCCAGTACTTC,CSVTEAGGRGTQYF
TRBJ2-1,TRBV29-1,NA,once,TGCAGCGCCCGAGAAGGCCTAGAGATTACGGGGAATGAGCAGTTCTTC,CSAREGLEITGNEQFF
TRBJ2-1,TRBV28,NA,few,TGTGCCAGCAGTATCCTCACGGGACTCCCCTACAATGAGCAGTTCTTC,CASSILTGLPYNEQFF
TRBJ2-3,TRBV28,TRBD2,few,TGTGCCAGCAGTTTAACTCCCGGGGGGGGGGATACGCAGTATTTT,CASSLTPGGGDTQYF
TRBJ2-3,TRBV29-1,NA,NA,TGCAGCGTTGGGGGGCTGATCACAGATACGCAGTATTTT,CSVGGLITDTQYF
TRBJ1-5,TRBV12-3/TRBV12-4,NA,few,TGTGCCAGCAGTCTCGGGACGCCGATCAATCAGCCCCAGCATTTT,CASSLGTPINQPQHF
TRBJ2-7,TRBV6-6,TRBD2,many,TGTGCCAGCAGTTACGACGGACTAGCGGGAGTTGGGGAGCAGTACTTC,CASSYDGLAGVGEQYF
TRBJ2-7,TRBV7-8,NA,few,TGTGCCAGCAGCGTTAGGGGGACGGATTCCTACGAGCAGTACTTC,CASSVRGTDSYEQYF
TRBJ1-1,TRBV6-1,NA,many,TGTGCCAGCAGTTGGGACAACACTGAAGCTTTCTTT,CASSWDNTEAFF
TRBJ2-7,TRBV4-2,NA,NA,TGTGCCAGCAGCCAGTTGGCCGGAACTAGGCTTCCCTACGAGCAGTACTTC,CASSQLAGTRLPYEQYF
TRBJ2-5,TRBV7-8,NA,many,TGTGCCAGCAGCCTCCAAGGCAGGGTAGGAGAGACCCAGTACTTC,CASSLQGRVGETQYF
TRBJ2-3,TRBV5-3,NA,NA,TGTGCCAGCAATCAGGGTTGGGCGATGTCAGATACGCAGTATTTT,CASNQGWAMSDTQYF
TRBJ2-7,TRBV20-1,NA,NA,TGCAGTGCTAGGGTTTTTGTCCTAAGCTCCTACGAGCAGTACTTC,CSARVFVLSSYEQYF
TRBJ2-3,TRBV4-2,NA,NA,TGTGCCAGCAGCCAAGCATCGGGTGCAGATACGCAGTATTTT,CASSQASGADTQYF
TRBJ2-3,TRBV2,NA,NA,TGTGCCAGCAGGGAGGGAGCAAGCACAGATACGCAGTATTTT,CASREGASTDTQYF